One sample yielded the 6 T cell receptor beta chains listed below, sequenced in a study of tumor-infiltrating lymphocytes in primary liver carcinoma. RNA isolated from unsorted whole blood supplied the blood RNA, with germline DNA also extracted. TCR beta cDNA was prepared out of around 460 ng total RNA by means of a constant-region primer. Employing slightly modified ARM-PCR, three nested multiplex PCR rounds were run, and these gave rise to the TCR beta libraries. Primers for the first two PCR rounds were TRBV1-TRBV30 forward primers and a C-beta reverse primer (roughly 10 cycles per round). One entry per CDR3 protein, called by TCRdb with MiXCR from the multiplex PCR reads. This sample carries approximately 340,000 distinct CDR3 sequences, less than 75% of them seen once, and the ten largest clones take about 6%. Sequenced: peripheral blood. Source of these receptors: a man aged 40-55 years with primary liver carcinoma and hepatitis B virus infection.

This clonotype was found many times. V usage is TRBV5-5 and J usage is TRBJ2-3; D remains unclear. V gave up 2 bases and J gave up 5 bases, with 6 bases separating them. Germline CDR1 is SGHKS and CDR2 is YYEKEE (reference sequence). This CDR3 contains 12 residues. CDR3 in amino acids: CASSFSLDTQYF. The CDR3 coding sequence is TGTGCCAGCAGCTTTTCCCTAGATACGCAGTATTTT.

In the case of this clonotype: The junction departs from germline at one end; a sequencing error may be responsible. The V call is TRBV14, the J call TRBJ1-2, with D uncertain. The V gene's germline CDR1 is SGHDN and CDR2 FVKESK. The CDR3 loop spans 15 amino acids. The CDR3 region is CASSQDLETVYGCTF. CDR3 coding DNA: TGTGCCAGCAGCCAAGATCTTGAGACGGTCTATGGCTGCACCTTC.

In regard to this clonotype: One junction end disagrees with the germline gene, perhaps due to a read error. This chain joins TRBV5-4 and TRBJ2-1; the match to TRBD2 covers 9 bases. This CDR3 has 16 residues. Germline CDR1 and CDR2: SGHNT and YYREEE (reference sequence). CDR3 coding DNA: TGTGCCAGCAGCCAGGGGACTAGCAGCATAACAGGTGAGCAATTCTTC. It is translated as CASSQGTSSITGEQFF.

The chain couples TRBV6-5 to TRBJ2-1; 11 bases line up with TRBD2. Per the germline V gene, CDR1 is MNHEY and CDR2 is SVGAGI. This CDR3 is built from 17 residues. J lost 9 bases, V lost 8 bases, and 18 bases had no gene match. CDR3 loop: CASRPGAAASGRSEQFF. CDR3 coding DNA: TGTGCCAGCCGCCCGGGGGCGGCAGCTAGCGGGAGGAGTGAGCAGTTCTTC.

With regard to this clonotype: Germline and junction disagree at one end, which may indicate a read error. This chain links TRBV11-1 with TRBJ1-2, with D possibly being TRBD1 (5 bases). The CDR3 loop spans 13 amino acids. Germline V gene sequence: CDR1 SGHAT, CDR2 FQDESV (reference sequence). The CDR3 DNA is TGTGCCAACAGCTCGGGGCAGAACTATGGCTACACCTTC. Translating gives CANSSGQNYGYTF. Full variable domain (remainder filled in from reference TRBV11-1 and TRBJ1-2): EAEVAQSPRYKITEKSQAVAFWCDPISGHATLYWYRQILGQGPELLVQFQDESVVDDSQLPKDRFSAERLKGVDSTLKIQPAELGDSAMYLCANSSGQNYGYTFGSGTRLTVV.

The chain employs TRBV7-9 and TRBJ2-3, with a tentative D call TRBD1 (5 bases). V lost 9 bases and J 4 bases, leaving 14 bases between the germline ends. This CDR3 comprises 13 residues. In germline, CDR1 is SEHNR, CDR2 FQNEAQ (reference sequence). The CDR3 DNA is TGTGCCAGGAACGTAGGGGTAGCAGATACGCAGTATTTT. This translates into CARNVGVADTQYF.